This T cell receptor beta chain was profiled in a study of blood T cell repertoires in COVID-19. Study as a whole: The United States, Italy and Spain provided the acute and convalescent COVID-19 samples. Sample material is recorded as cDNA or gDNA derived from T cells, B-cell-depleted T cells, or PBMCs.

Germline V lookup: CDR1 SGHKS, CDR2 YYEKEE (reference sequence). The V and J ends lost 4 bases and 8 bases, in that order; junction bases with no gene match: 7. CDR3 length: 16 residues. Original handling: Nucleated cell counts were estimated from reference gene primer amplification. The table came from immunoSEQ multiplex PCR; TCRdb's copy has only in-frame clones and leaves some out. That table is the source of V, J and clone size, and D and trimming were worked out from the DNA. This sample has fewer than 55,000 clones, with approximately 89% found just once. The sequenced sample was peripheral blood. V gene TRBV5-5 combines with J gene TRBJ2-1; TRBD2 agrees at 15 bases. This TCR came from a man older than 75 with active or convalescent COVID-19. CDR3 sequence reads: CASSLGLAGGLDEQFF. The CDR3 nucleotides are TGTGCCAGCAGCCTGGGACTAGCGGGGGGTTTGGATGAGCAGTTCTTC.